The 10 T cell receptor beta chains below were found in one sample sequenced in a study of blood T cell repertoires in COVID-19. The table came from immunoSEQ multiplex PCR; TCRdb's copy has only in-frame clones and leaves some out. The profile shows under 95,000 clones, around nine tenths of them singletons. The specimen sequenced was peripheral blood. These receptors all stem from a middle-aged man with acute or convalescent COVID-19.

This chain uses TRBV5-1 with TRBJ1-1; 9 positions agree with TRBD1. Germline V gives CDR1 SGHRS, CDR2 YFSETQ. V was clipped by 5 bases and J by 1 base; unmatched bases: 3. The CDR3 spans 14 residues. CDR3 sequence reads: CASRPGQGNTEAFF. CDR3 DNA: TGCGCCAGCAGACCGGGACAGGGGAACACTGAAGCTTTCTTT.

The V and J genes are TRBV4-3 and TRBJ1-2, with a tentative D call TRBD1 (6 bases). The CDR3 covers 14 residues. Germline V gene sequence: CDR1 LGHNA, CDR2 YSLEER. Trimming shortened V by 2 bases and J by 3 bases, and 10 bases separated the two germline ends. The chain's CDR3 is CASSQLAGDYGYTF. In DNA form, the CDR3 reads TGCGCCAGCAGCCAATTAGCAGGGGACTATGGCTACACCTTC.

This chain links TRBV7-9 with TRBJ2-1, with TRBD1 matching over 8 bases. After removal of 4 bases from V and 8 bases from J, the junction contained 4 bases not matched to a gene. The CDR3 consists of 13 residues. Germline V gene lookup returns CDR1 SEHNR and CDR2 FQNEAQ (reference sequence). In nucleotides, the CDR3 is TGTGCCAGCAGCTGGACAGGGCTGCATGAGCAGTTCTTC. Translated: CASSWTGLHEQFF.

This clone has only a few counts. The chain employs TRBV19 and TRBJ1-5; TRBD1 matches 12 bases. Looked up from germline, CDR1 is LNHDA and CDR2 is SQIVND (reference sequence). Trimming took 5 bases from V and 7 from J; bases not matched to a gene: 3. The CDR3 is 14 residues long. CDR3 in DNA: TGTGCCAGTAGTGGGACAGGGGGCCGGCAGCCCCAGCATTTT. Amino acids: CASSGTGGRQPQHF. Variable domain in full (rest from reference TRBV19 and TRBJ1-5): DGGITQSPKYLFRKEGQNVTLSCEQNLNHDAMYWYRQDPGQGLRLIYYSQIVNDFQKGDIAEGYSVSREKKESFPLTVTSAQKNPTAFYLCASSGTGGRQPQHFGDGTRLSIL.

The chain is built from TRBV2 and TRBJ2-7, with D maybe TRBD2 (6 bases). CDR3 length equals 18 residues. Germline-derived CDR1 and CDR2 are SNHLY and FYNNEI. With 6 bases removed from V and 0 bases from J, the gap between germline ends came to 24 bases. The DNA of the CDR3 is TGTGCCAGCAGAAGGATGTCAGCGGGTTCCCGTCCCTCCTACGAGCAGTACTTC. This encodes CASRRMSAGSRPSYEQYF.

The chain joins TRBV5-1 to TRBJ2-1, with 11 positions matching TRBD2. The CDR3 totals 15 residues. V was pared by 1 base and J by 4 bases, with 1 base of the junction left unmatched. CDR1 is SGHRS and CDR2 is YFSETQ in the germline V gene. DNA for the CDR3: TGCGCCAGCAGCTTGTTAGCGGGAGGGTACAATGAGCAGTTCTTC. This sequence encodes CASSLLAGGYNEQFF. The variable domain in full, completed from reference TRBV5-1 and TRBJ2-1, reads KAGVTQTPRYLIKTRGQQVTLSCSPISGHRSVSWYQQTPGQGLQFLFEYFSETQRNKGNFPGRFSGRQFSNSRSEMNVSTLELGDSALYLCASSLLAGGYNEQFFGPGTRLTVL.

This chain links TRBV9 with TRBJ1-4; D may be TRBD1 (6 bases). Trimming took off 6 bases at V and 8 bases at J, with 20 bases between the two ends. This CDR3 contains 15 residues. Germline V gene data show CDR1 as SGDLS and CDR2 as YYNGEE. CDR3 region: CASTISDRWEEKLFF. The CDR3 DNA is TGTGCCAGCACCATTTCCGACAGGTGGGAAGAAAAACTGTTTTTT. Together with reference TRBV9 and TRBJ1-4, the CDR3 gives the full variable domain: DSGVTQTPKHLITATGQRVTLRCSPRSGDLSVYWYQQSLDQGLQFLIQYYNGEERAKGNILERFSAQQFPDLHSELNLSSLELGDSALYFCASTISDRWEEKLFFGSGTQLSVL.

The V and J genes are TRBV10-3 and TRBJ2-1; TRBD2 matches 9 bases. This CDR3 is 16 amino acids long. With V trimmed by 7 bases and J by 2 bases, 9 bases remained unmatched. CDR1 is ENHRY, CDR2 SYGVKD, per germline. The CDR3 spells CAIKPASGIAYNEQFF. CDR3 DNA sequence: TGTGCCATCAAGCCTGCTAGCGGGATTGCCTACAATGAGCAGTTCTTC.

The chain couples TRBV7-9 to TRBJ1-2, with a weak D call TRBD1 (6 bases). CDR3 length equals 15 residues. Trimming removed 2 bases at V and 2 bases at J, with 12 bases between. The germline gives CDR1 SEHNR, CDR2 FQNEAQ (reference sequence). CDR3 nucleotides: TGTGCCAGCAGCTTACATGGTCAGGGGAACTATGGCTACACCTTC. Translated, it gives CASSLHGQGNYGYTF.

This chain uses TRBV11-2 with TRBJ1-6, with 7 positions matching TRBD1. This CDR3 spans 14 amino acids. Germline CDR1 reads SGHAT; CDR2 reads FQNNGV. V lost 3 bases to trimming and J lost 14 bases; unmatched junction nucleotides: 10. CDR3 protein: CASSLLAQGISLHF. The CDR3, as DNA: TGTGCCAGCAGCTTGTTAGCACAGGGGATATCCCTCCACTTT.